One sample yielded the 9 T cell receptor beta chains listed below, sequenced in a study of blood T cells in healthy people across ages. Combining a sample-barcoded 5' primer with a J-beta primer mix, a second PCR ran for 7 to 11 cycles. TCRdb ran MiXCR on the 5' RACE reads and lists one entry per CDR3 protein. The sample records 1,300,000 or so distinct CDR3 sequences, roughly 59% being singletons. The sequenced sample was blood. The receptors were gathered from a man aged 18 to 29 in good health.

V gene TRBV5-5 combines with J gene TRBJ1-5; 10 nucleotides match TRBD1. J gave up 5 bases and V 3 bases, and 5 bases lay outside the gene matches. The germline V gene encodes CDR1 SGHKS and CDR2 YYEKEE (reference sequence). CDR3 length equals 15 residues. CDR3 loop: CASSSPGTGDQPQHF. CDR3 in DNA: TGTGCCAGCAGCTCCCCGGGGACAGGGGATCAGCCCCAGCATTTT.

The chain links TRBV20-1 to TRBJ2-5, with 10 bases lining up with TRBD2. CDR1 DFQATT and CDR2 SNEGSKA come from the germline V gene (reference sequence). The CDR3 length is 14 residues. CDR3 protein: CSVWSSGRINEQYF. CDR3 nucleotides: TGCAGCGTCTGGTCTAGCGGGAGAATCAATGAGCAGTACTTC.

The chain joins TRBV5-1 to TRBJ2-3; a weak D match, TRBD2 (6 bases). This CDR3 has 16 residues. Germline V gives CDR1 SGHRS, CDR2 YFSETQ. V lost 4 bases to trimming and J lost 4 bases, with 19 bases between them. The CDR3 DNA follows: TGCGCCAGCAGCGTATCCGGGACCGGAGGGGCAGATACGCAGTATTTT. It codes for CASSVSGTGGADTQYF.

The rearrangement uses TRBV20-1 and TRBJ1-1, with a tentative D call TRBD1 (5 bases). Germline CDR1 DFQATT, CDR2 SNEGSKA (reference sequence). CDR3 size: 13 residues. Trimming took off 3 bases at V and 6 bases at J, with 14 bases between the two ends. The CDR3, as DNA: TGCAGTGCTAGCGACGGCAGGGCGTCTGAAGCTTTCTTT. This sequence encodes CSASDGRASEAFF.

There are a few counts of this clonotype. The chain couples TRBV6-2 or TRBV6-3 to TRBJ2-3; D is possibly TRBD1 or TRBD2 (5 bases each). The CDR3 is made up of 16 amino acids. Trimming removed 6 bases from V and 2 bases from J, with 18 bases in between. CDR1 MNHEY and CDR2 SVGEGT come from the germline V gene. CDR3: CASSLDAGAITDTQYF. The CDR3 DNA reads TGTGCCAGCAGCCTAGACGCCGGGGCAATCACAGATACGCAGTATTTT.

This chain connects TRBV20-1 to TRBJ2-5; TRBD1 matches 10 bases. TRBJ2-7 matches the DNA end more closely, so the J call is doubtful. The CDR3 sequence is 16 residues long. CDR1 DFQATT and CDR2 SNEGSKA come from the germline V gene (reference sequence). The CDR3 loop is CSARDRHGQGVIEQYF. The CDR3 nucleotides read TGCAGTGCTAGAGATCGTCATGGACAGGGGGTTATCGAGCAGTACTTC.

This clonotype appeared once. The chain links TRBV6-5 to TRBJ2-5, with TRBD1 matching 7 bases. The CDR3 has 16 amino acids. Germline CDR1 is MNHEY and CDR2 is SVGAGI. Trimming removed 3 bases from V and 1 base from J; junction bases left unmatched: 8. CDR3 region: CASSYSTTGSQETQYF. The CDR3 DNA sequence: TGTGCCAGCAGTTATTCTACGACAGGGTCCCAAGAGACCCAGTACTTC.

J is TRBJ2-1 and V is TRBV4-2; D is perhaps TRBD2 (6 bases). The J call could be wrong; TRBJ2-7 is a better fit for the DNA end. This CDR3 spans 16 amino acids. Germline V gives CDR1 LGHNA, CDR2 YNFKEQ. CDR3 residues: CASSQAPELDYNEQYF. The CDR3 coding sequence is TGTGCCAGCAGCCAAGCCCCGGAGTTGGACTACAATGAGCAGTACTTC.

The chain couples TRBV2 to TRBJ2-1; D tentatively fits TRBD1 or TRBD2 (5 bases each). The V gene's germline CDR1 is SNHLY and CDR2 FYNNEI. The ends were cut back, 7 bases at V and 4 bases at J, with 14 bases in the middle. CDR3 length: 14 residues. CDR3 nucleotide sequence: TGTGCCAGCATATCGAATGGGGGTTACAATGAGCAGTTCTTC. Amino acid sequence: CASISNGGYNEQFF.